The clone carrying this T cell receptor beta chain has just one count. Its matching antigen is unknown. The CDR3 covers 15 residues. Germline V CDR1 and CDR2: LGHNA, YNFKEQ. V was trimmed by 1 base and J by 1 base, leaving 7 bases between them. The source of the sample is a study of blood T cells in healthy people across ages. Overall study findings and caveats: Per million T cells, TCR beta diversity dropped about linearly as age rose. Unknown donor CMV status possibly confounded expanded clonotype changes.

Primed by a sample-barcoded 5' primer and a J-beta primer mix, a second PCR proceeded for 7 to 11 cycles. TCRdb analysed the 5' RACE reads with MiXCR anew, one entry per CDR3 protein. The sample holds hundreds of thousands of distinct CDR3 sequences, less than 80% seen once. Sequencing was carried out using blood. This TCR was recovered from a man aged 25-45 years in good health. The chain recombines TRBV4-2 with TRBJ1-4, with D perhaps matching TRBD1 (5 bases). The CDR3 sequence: CASSQVGGTNEKLFF. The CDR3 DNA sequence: TGTGCCAGCAGCCAAGTCGGGGGAACTAATGAAAAACTGTTTTTT.